A single T cell receptor (beta chain) is shown here with its context. The source of the sample is a study of blood T cell repertoires in COVID-19. Repertoires were generated with immunoSEQ multiplex PCR, while TCRdb's copy carries only in-frame clones and drops some. The sample shows around 250,000 clones, 86% of them seen only once. V lost 5 bases and J lost 0, with 11 bases in between. Germline assignment: CDR1 MNHEY and CDR2 SVGEGT. The CDR3 totals 14 residues. The sequenced sample was peripheral blood. The receptor's source is a woman in her 30s with active or convalescent COVID-19. This rearrangement joins TRBV6-2 or TRBV6-3 to TRBJ2-7; a weak D match, TRBD1 (5 bases). The CDR3 coding sequence is TGTGCCAGCAGTCTAGGGGCTAGCTCCTACGAGCAGTACTTC. Translated, it gives CASSLGASSYEQYF.